Below, 8 T cell receptor beta chains from the same sample are listed, as sequenced in a study of blood T cells in healthy people across ages. Combining a sample-barcoded 5' primer with a J-beta primer mix, a second PCR ran for about 6 to 11 cycles. TCRdb ran MiXCR on the 5' RACE reads and lists one entry per CDR3 protein. Here the sample spans about 1,500,000 distinct CDR3 sequences, 35% to 45% being singletons. Sequenced: blood. The receptors were sampled from a woman between 18 and 29 years old in good health.

J is TRBJ2-1 and V is TRBV5-1; 11 bases are a match to TRBD2. This CDR3 comprises 17 residues. J gave up 8 bases and V 4 bases, and 14 bases lay outside the gene matches. The germline V gene has CDR1 SGHRS and CDR2 YFSETQ. CDR3 sequence reads: CASSLGLAVPLGDEQFF. CDR3 nucleotide sequence: TGCGCCAGCAGCCTGGGACTAGCGGTACCTCTGGGGGATGAGCAGTTCTTC.

The V gene is TRBV19, the J gene TRBJ1-5; possibly TRBD1 for D (5 bases). Germline values: CDR1 LNHDA, CDR2 SQIVND (reference sequence). The CDR3 sequence is 15 residues long. Between the trimmed V and J ends, which lost 5 bases and 1 base, there was a span of 12 bases. The CDR3 DNA sequence: TGTGCCAGTAGTTGGTCGGGGCCGAGCAATCAGCCCCAGCATTTT. This translates into CASSWSGPSNQPQHF.

This chain uses TRBV10-3 with TRBJ2-5; D assignment may be TRBD1 or TRBD2 (5 bases each). V gave up 4 bases and J gave up 1 base, with 10 bases separating them. The V gene's germline CDR1 is ENHRY and CDR2 SYGVKD. The CDR3 is 14 residues long. CDR3 region: CAISGSGPQETQYF. The CDR3 coding sequence is TGTGCCATCAGTGGCTCGGGGCCCCAAGAGACCCAGTACTTC.

In this sample, this clonotype turned up a few times. This chain joins TRBV4-1 and TRBJ1-4; D is unclear. Germline CDR1 is MGHRA and CDR2 is YSYEKL. The CDR3 contains 16 residues. V was clipped by 4 bases and J by 7 bases, with 19 bases between them. For the CDR3, the DNA is TGCGCCAGCAGCCCAGTGAAGGTCGTGGAGAGTGAAAAACTGTTTTTT. It is translated as CASSPVKVVESEKLFF.

The rearrangement joins TRBV6-1 to TRBJ2-1; perhaps TRBD2 as D (6 bases). The germline V gene encodes CDR1 MNHNS and CDR2 SASEGT. V dropped 1 base and J dropped 7 bases, with 14 bases sitting between them. The length of the CDR3 is 15 residues. CDR3 DNA sequence: TGTGCCAGCAGTGAAGTAATGGCGGGAAAAAATGAGCAGTTCTTC. Translated: CASSEVMAGKNEQFF.

This clonotype was detected a few times. The chain recombines TRBV5-1 with TRBJ2-5; D is possibly TRBD2 (6 bases). Per the germline V gene, CDR1 is SGHRS and CDR2 is YFSETQ. The CDR3 spans 17 residues. V gave up 3 bases and J gave up 1 base, with 19 bases separating them. The CDR3 bases are TGCGCCAGCAGCTCAAGTAGCGGCCTAAACTTCCAAGAGACCCAGTACTTC. This gives the protein CASSSSSGLNFQETQYF.

This clonotype was seen a handful of times. The rearrangement joins TRBV6-1 to TRBJ2-7, with 9 bases that match TRBD1. V trimming: 2 bases; J trimming: 5 bases; junction bases outside the gene matches: 7. CDR3 length equals 15 residues. CDR1 and CDR2 from the germline V gene are MNHNS and SASEGT. CDR3 in amino acids: CASSERGTGRHEQYF. The CDR3, as DNA: TGTGCCAGCAGTGAAAGGGGGACAGGGCGCCACGAGCAGTACTTC.

This chain links TRBV2 with TRBJ2-7, with a possible D match to TRBD1 (5 bases). The germline V gene encodes CDR1 SNHLY and CDR2 FYNNEI. V lost 11 bases, J lost 1 base, and 12 bases lay in between. This CDR3 spans 12 amino acids. CDR3 sequence: CACDRDSYEQYF. The CDR3 bases are TGTGCCTGCGACAGAGATTCCTACGAGCAGTACTTC.